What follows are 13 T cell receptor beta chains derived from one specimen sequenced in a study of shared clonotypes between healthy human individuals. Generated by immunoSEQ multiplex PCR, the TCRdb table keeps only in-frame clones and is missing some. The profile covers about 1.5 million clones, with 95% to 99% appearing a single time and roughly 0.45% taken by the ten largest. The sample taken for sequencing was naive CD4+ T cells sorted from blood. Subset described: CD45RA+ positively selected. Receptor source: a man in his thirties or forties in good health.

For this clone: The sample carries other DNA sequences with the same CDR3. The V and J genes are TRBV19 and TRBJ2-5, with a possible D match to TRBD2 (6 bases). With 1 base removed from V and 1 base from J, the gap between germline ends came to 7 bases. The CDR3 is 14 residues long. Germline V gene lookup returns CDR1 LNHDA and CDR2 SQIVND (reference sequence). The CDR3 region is CASSIARGQETQYF. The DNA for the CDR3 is TGTGCCAGTAGTATAGCGCGGGGCCAAGAGACCCAGTACTTC. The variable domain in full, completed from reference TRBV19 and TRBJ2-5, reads DGGITQSPKYLFRKEGQNVTLSCEQNLNHDAMYWYRQDPGQGLRLIYYSQIVNDFQKGDIAEGYSVSREKKESFPLTVTSAQKNPTAFYLCASSIARGQETQYFGPGTRLLVL.

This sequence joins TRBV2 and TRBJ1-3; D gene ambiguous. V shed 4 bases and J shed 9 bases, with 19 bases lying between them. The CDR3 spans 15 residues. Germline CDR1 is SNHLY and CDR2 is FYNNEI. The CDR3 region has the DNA TGTGCCAGCAGTGTTCACCAGGTCCAGCCGGGCACCATATATTTT. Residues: CASSVHQVQPGTIYF. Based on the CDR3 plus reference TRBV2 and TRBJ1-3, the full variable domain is EPEVTQTPSHQVTQMGQEVILRCVPISNHLYFYWYRQILGQKVEFLVSFYNNEISEKSEIFDDQFSVERPDGSNFTLKIRSTKLEDSAMYFCASSVHQVQPGTIYFGEGSWLTVV.

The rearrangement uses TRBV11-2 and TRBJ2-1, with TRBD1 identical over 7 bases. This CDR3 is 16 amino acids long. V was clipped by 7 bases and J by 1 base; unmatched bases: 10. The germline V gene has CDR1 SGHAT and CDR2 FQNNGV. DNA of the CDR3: TGTGCCAGCATAAGACAGGGTGTGAATTCCTACAATGAGCAGTTCTTC. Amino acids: CASIRQGVNSYNEQFF. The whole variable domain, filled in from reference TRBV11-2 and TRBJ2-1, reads EAGVAQSPRYKIIEKRQSVAFWCNPISGHATLYWYQQILGQGPKLLIQFQNNGVVDDSQLPKDRFSAERLKGVDSTLKIQPAKLEDSAVYLCASIRQGVNSYNEQFFGPGTRLTVL.

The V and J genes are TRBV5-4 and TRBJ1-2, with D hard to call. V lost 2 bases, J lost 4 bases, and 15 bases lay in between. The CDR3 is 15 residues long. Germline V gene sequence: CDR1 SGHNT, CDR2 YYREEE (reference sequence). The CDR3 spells CASSFFNREAYGYTF. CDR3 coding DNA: TGTGCCAGCAGCTTCTTCAATAGGGAGGCCTATGGCTACACCTTC.

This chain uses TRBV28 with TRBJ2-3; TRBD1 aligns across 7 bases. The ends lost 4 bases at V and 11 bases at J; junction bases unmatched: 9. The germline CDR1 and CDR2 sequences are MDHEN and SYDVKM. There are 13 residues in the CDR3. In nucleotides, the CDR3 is TGTGCCAGCAGTTCCACAGGGGTAAGATTGCAGTATTTT. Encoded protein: CASSSTGVRLQYF.

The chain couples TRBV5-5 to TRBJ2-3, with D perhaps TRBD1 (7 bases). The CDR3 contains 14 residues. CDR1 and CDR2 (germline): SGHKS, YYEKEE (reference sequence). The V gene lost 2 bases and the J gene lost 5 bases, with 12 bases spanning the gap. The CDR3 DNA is TGTGCCAGCAGCTTACCAGGGGGAGGAGATACGCAGTATTTT. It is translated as CASSLPGGGDTQYF.

The CDR3 DNA sequence: TGTGCCAGCAGCCTTATCACAAACACTGAAGCTTTCTTT. Protein product: CASSLITNTEAFF. The rearrangement uses TRBV28 and TRBJ1-1; no clear D. Germline values: CDR1 MDHEN, CDR2 SYDVKM. CDR3 length equals 13 residues. V was clipped by 6 bases and J by 2 bases, with 10 bases between them.

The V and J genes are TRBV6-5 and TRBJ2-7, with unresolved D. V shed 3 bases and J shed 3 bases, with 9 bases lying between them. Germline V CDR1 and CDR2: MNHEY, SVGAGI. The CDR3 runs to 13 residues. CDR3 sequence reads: CASSYDSLYEQYF. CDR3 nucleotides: TGTGCCAGCAGTTATGATAGTCTCTACGAGCAGTACTTC.

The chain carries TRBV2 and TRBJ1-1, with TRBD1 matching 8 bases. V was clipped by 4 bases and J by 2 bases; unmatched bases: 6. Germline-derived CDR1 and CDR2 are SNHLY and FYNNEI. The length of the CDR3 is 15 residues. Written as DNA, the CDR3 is TGTGCCAGCAGTGCCGACAGGGGAGGCAACACTGAAGCTTTCTTT. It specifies CASSADRGGNTEAFF.

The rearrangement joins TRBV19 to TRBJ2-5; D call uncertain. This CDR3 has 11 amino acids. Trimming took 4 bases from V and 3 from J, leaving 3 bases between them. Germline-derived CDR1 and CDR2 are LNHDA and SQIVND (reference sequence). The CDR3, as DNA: TGTGCCAGTAGTAGAGAAGAGACCCAGTACTTC. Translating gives CASSREETQYF.

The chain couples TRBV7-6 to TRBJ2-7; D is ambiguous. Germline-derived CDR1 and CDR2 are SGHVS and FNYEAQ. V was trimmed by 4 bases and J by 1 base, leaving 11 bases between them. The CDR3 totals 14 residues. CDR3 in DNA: TGTGCCAGCAGCTCCTTACCTGGGTCCTACGAGCAGTACTTC. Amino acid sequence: CASSSLPGSYEQYF.

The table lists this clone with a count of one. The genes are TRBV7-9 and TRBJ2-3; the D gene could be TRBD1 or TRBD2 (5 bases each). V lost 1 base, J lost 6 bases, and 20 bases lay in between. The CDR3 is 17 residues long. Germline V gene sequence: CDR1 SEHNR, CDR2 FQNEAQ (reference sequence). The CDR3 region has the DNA TGTGCCAGCAGCTTAGACCCTAGGGGAGCTAGGATGGATACGCAGTATTTT. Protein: CASSLDPRGARMDTQYF. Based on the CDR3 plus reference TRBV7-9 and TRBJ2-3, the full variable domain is DTGVSQNPRHKITKRGQNVTFRCDPISEHNRLYWYRQTLGQGPEFLTYFQNEAQLEKSRLLSDRFSAERPKGSFSTLEIQRTEQGDSAMYLCASSLDPRGARMDTQYFGPGTRLTVL.

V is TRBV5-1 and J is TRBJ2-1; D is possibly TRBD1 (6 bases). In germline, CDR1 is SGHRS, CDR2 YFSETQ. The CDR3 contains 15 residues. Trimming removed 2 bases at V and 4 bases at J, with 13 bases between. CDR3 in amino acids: CASSLGGIAYNEQFF. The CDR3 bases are TGCGCCAGCAGCTTAGGGGGTATCGCGTACAATGAGCAGTTCTTC.